This TCR beta chain was sequenced for a study of T cells in Graves' hyperthyroidism and ophthalmopathy. Overall study results and limits: Blood also contained most expanded thyroid clonotypes above 0.001. In the analysis, a 13 V-J model separated ophthalmopathy from stable hyperthyroidism.

This CDR3 has 16 amino acids. Between the trimmed V and J ends, which lost 7 bases and 0 bases, there was a span of 17 bases. Germline V gene lookup returns CDR1 LNHNV and CDR2 YYDKDF (reference sequence). Uncontrolled infection, other autoimmune disease, pregnancy or lactation excluded patients. This clonotype was counted at least ten times. Its antigen is currently unknown. RNA transcripts provided the source from which TCR beta CDR3 regions were amplified. TCR CDR3 underwent first-round RT-PCR with the HTBI primer set. Each CDR3 protein is one row after TCRdb ran MiXCR on the multiplex PCR reads. The data hold around 600,000 distinct CDR3 sequences, with more than 12% observed a single time.

The origin of this receptor is a woman aged 45-60 years with Graves' ophthalmopathy. The sample was blood. V usage is TRBV15 and J usage is TRBJ2-3; D is possibly TRBD2 (6 bases). The CDR3: CATTGQSAGSTDTQYF. DNA for the CDR3: TGTGCCACCACCGGCCAATCGGCGGGGAGCACAGATACGCAGTATTTT.